This TCR beta chain stems from a study of cytomegalovirus exposure and HLA in healthy donors. Study results and limitations: Several of the most significant clusters appeared, in a later analysis, to be linked to common viral pathogens. With later analysis, a missense DCLRE1C variant became linked to TCR beta V- and J-gene trimming.

Concerning this clone itself: Its specificity is unknown. No conserved phenylalanine or tryptophan ends this CDR3, so it is likely a read error. The DNA is omitted, as the CDR3 cannot be located on it reliably, and the CDR3 follows TCRdb's listing.

The CDR3 sequence runs 11 residues, both termini included. Germline values: CDR1 SGDLS, CDR2 YYNGEE. It was with 60 Vbeta and 13 Jbeta primers that the PCR ran. TCRdb's copy holds only in-frame clones and misses some; the assay was immunoSEQ multiplex PCR. This table has around 130,000 clones, about 70% appearing once. The chain combines TRBV9 with TRBJ2-7; the D call in the table, TRBD1, was not verified against the DNA. The sequenced material came from PBMCs. This TCR came from a woman in her forties in good health and CMV-seropositive. The CDR3 loop is CASSGSDRGRD.